This T cell receptor beta chain was documented in a study of blood T cell repertoires in COVID-19. As for the study in general: PBMCs, B-cell-depleted T cells, or T cells were the source of the cDNA or gDNA that made up the material.

The protocol was immunoSEQ multiplex PCR, while the TCRdb copy is restricted to in-frame clones and leaves out a portion. Of 62,000 or so clones listed, about three quarters are singletons. V lost 2 bases and J 2 bases, leaving 9 bases between the germline ends. The CDR3 has 14 residues. Germline CDR1 MNHEY, CDR2 SVGEGT. This chain uses TRBV6-2 or TRBV6-3 with TRBJ2-5, with D unclear. The clonotype comes from a human donor in a cohort sampled during active COVID-19. The sequenced sample consisted of peripheral blood. CDR3 nucleotides: TGTGCCAGCAGTTACGTCGCCCTACAAGAGACCCAGTACTTC. Amino acid sequence: CASSYVALQETQYF.